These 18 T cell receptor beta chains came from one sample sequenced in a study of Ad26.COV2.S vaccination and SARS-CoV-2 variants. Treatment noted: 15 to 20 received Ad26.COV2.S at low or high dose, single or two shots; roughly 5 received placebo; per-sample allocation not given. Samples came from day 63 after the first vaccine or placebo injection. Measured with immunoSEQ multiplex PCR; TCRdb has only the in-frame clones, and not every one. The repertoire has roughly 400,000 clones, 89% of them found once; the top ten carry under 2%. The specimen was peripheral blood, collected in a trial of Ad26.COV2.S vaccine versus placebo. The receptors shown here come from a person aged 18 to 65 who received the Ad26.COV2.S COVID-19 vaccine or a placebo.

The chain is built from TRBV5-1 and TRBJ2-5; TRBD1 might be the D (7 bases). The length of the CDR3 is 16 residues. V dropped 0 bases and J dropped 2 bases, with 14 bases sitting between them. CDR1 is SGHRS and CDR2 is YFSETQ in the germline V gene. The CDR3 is CASSLAGQGGQETQYF. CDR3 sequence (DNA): TGCGCCAGCAGCTTGGCCGGGCAGGGGGGACAAGAGACCCAGTACTTC.

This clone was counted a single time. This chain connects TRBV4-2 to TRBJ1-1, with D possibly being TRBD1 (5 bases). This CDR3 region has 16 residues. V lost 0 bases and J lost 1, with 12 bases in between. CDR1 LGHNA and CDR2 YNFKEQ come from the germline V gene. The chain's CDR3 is CASSQDRAVRNTEAFF. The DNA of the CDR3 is TGTGCCAGCAGCCAAGACAGGGCTGTTAGGAACACTGAAGCTTTCTTT.

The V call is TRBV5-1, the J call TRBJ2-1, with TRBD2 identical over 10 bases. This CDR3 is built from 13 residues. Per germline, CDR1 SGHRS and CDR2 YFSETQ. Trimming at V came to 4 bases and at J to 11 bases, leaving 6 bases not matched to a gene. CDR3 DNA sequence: TGCGCCAGCAGCGACGGGACTAGCGTGAAGCAGTTCTTC. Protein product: CASSDGTSVKQFF.

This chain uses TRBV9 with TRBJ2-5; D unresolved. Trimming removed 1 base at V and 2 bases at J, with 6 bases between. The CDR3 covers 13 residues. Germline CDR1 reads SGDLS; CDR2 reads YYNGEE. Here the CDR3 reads CASSVNWQETQYF. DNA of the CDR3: TGTGCCAGCAGCGTAAATTGGCAAGAGACCCAGTACTTC. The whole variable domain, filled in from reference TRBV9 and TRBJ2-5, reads DSGVTQTPKHLITATGQRVTLRCSPRSGDLSVYWYQQSLDQGLQFLIQYYNGEERAKGNILERFSAQQFPDLHSELNLSSLELGDSALYFCASSVNWQETQYFGPGTRLLVL.

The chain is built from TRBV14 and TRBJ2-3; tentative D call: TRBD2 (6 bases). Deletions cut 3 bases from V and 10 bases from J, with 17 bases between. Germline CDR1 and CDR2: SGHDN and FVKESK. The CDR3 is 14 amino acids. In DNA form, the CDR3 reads TGTGCCAGCAGCCATGGAGGGACCTTTAGTTCGCAGTATTTT. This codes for CASSHGGTFSSQYF.

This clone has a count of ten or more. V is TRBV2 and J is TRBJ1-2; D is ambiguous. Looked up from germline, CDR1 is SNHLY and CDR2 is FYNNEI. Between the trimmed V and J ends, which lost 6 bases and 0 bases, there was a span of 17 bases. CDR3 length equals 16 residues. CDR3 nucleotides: TGTGCCAGCAGGCAGCAGGCCCTGACAACTAACTATGGCTACACCTTC. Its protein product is CASRQQALTTNYGYTF.

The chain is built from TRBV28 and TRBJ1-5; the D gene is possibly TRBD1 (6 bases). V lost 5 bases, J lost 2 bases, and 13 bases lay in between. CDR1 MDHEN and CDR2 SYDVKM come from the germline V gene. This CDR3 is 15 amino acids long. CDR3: CASSVQGVGNQPQHF. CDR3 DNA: TGTGCCAGCAGTGTACAGGGAGTGGGCAATCAGCCCCAGCATTTT.

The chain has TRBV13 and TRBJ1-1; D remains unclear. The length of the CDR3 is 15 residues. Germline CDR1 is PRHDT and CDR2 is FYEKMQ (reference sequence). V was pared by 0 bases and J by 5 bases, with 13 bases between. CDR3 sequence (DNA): TGTGCCAGCAGCTTAGGGATCAGGCCGGGGACTGAAGCTTTCTTT. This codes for CASSLGIRPGTEAFF.

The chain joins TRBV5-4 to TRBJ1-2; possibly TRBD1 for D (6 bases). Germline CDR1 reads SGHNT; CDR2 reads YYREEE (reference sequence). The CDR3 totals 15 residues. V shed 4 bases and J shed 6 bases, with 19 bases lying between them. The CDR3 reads CASSINQGRQHGYTF. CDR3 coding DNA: TGTGCCAGCAGCATAAATCAGGGGCGACAGCATGGCTACACCTTC. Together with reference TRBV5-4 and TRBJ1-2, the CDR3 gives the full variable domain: ETGVTQSPTHLIKTRGQQVTLRCSSQSGHNTVSWYQQALGQGPQFIFQYYREEENGRGNFPPRFSGLQFPNYSSELNVNALELDDSALYLCASSINQGRQHGYTFGSGTRLTVV.

CDR3 amino acids: CAWRRGSGQPQHF. For the CDR3, the DNA is TGTGCCTGGAGGAGGGGGTCGGGTCAGCCCCAGCATTTT. The V and J genes are TRBV30 and TRBJ1-5, with D possibly matching TRBD1 (6 bases). The CDR3 has 13 residues. V was cut by 3 bases and J by 6 bases, with 12 bases left in between. The germline gives CDR1 GTSNPN, CDR2 SVGIG (reference sequence).

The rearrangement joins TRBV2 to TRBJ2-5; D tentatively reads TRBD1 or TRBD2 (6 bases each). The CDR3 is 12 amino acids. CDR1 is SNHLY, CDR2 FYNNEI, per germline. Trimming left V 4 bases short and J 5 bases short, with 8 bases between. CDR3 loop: CASSGGGETQYF. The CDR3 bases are TGTGCCAGCAGTGGAGGGGGGGAGACCCAGTACTTC.

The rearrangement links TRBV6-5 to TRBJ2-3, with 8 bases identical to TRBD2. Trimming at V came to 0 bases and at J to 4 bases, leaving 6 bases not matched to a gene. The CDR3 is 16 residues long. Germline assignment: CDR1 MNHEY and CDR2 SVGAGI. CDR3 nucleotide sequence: TGTGCCAGCAGTTACTCCGGGAGGGCCGGGTCAGATACGCAGTATTTT. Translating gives CASSYSGRAGSDTQYF.

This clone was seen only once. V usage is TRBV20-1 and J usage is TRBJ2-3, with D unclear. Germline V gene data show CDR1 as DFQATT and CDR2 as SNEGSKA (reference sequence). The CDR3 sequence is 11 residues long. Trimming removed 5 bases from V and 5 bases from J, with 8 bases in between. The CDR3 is CSADQGDTQYF. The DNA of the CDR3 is TGCAGTGCTGACCAAGGAGATACGCAGTATTTT.

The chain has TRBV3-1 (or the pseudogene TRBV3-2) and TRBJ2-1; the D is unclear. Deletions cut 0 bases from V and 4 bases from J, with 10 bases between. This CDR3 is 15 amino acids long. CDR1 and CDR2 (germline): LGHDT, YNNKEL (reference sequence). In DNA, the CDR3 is TGTGCCAGCAGCCAAGACGTCGGCATTTACAATGAGCAGTTCTTC. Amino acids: CASSQDVGIYNEQFF.

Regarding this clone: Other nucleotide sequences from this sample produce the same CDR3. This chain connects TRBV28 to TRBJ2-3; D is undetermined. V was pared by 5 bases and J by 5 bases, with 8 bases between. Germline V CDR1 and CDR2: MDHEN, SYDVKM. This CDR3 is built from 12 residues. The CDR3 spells CASSRLGDTQYF. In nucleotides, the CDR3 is TGTGCCAGCAGTAGATTGGGAGATACGCAGTATTTT.

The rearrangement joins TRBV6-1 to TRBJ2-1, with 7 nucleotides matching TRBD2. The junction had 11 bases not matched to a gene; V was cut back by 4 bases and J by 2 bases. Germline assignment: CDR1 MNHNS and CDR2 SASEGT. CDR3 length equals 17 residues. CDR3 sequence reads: CASSGPGTMVPYNEQFF. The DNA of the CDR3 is TGTGCCAGCAGTGGGCCCGGGACTATGGTCCCCTACAATGAGCAGTTCTTC.

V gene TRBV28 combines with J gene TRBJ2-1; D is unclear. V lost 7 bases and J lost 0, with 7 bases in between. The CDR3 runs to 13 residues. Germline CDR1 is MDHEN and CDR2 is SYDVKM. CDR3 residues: CASIDSSYNEQFF. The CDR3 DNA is TGTGCCAGCATAGATAGCTCCTACAATGAGCAGTTCTTC.

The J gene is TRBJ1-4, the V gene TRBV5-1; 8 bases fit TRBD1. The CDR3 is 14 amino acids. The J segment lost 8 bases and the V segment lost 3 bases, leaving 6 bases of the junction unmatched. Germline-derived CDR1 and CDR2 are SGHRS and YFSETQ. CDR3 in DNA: TGCGCCAGCAGCTCCGGACAGGGTCGAGAAAAACTGTTTTTT. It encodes CASSSGQGREKLFF.